The clone carrying this TCR beta chain was counted once. The germline V gene encodes CDR1 SGDLS and CDR2 YYNGEE. V was clipped by 4 bases and J by 5 bases; unmatched bases: 4. The CDR3 has 15 residues. PCR used 60 Vbeta primers and 13 Jbeta primers. The repertoire was sequenced with immunoSEQ multiplex PCR; TCRdb's copy has only in-frame clones and lacks some. The data contain about 160,000 clones, roughly 84% of them singletons. This specimen comes from a study of cytomegalovirus exposure and HLA in healthy donors. This sequence originates from a young man in good health and CMV-seropositive. Sequences were obtained from PBMCs. The genes are TRBV9 and TRBJ2-1, with 12 bases lining up with TRBD2. CDR3 sequence reads: CASSPTSGGNNEQFF. Here the CDR3 DNA reads TGTGCCAGCAGCCCGACTAGCGGGGGAAACAATGAGCAGTTCTTC.